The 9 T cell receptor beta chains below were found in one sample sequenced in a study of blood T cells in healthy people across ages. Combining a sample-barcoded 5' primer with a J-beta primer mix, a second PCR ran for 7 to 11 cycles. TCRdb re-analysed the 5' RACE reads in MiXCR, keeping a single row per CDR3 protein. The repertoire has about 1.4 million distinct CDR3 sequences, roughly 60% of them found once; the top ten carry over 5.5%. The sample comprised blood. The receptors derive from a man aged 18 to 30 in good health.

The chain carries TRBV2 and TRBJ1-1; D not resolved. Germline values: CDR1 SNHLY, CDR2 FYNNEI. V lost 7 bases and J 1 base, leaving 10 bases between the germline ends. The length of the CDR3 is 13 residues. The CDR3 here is CASKNKGNTEAFF. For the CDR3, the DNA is TGTGCCAGCAAAAATAAGGGGAACACTGAAGCTTTCTTT.

The CDR3 bases are TGCAGTGCTAGAGATCCGCAGGGGGGCACAGATACGCAGTATTTT. Protein product: CSARDPQGGTDTQYF. The J gene is TRBJ2-3, the V gene TRBV20-1, with 7 bases matching TRBD1. V shed 0 bases and J 1 base; nucleotides not matched to a gene: 4. This CDR3 is built from 15 residues. The germline CDR1 and CDR2 sequences are DFQATT and SNEGSKA (reference sequence).

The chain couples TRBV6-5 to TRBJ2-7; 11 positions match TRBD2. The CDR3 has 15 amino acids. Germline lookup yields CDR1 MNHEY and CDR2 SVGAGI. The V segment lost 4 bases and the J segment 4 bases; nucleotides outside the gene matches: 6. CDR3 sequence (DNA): TGTGCCAGCAGTTTGATAGCGGGGGGGCAATACGAGCAGTACTTC. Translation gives CASSLIAGGQYEQYF.

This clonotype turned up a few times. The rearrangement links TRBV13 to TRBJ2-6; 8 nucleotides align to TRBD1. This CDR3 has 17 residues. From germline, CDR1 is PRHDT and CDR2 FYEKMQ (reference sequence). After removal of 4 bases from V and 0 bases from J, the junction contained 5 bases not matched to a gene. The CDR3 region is CASSSGTGISGANVLTF. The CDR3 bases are TGTGCCAGCAGCTCCGGGACAGGCATCTCTGGGGCCAACGTCCTGACTTTC.

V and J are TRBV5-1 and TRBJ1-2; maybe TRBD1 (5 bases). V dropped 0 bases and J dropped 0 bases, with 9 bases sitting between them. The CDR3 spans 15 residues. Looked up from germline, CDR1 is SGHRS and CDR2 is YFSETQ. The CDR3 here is CASSLEQAANYGYTF. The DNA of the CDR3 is TGCGCCAGCAGCTTGGAACAGGCCGCTAACTATGGCTACACCTTC.

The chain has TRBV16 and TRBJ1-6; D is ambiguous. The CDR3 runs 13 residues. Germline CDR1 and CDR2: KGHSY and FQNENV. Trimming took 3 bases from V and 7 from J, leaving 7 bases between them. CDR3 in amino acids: CASSHQTNSPLHF. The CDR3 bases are TGTGCCAGCAGCCACCAAACGAATTCACCCCTCCACTTT.

The CDR3 nucleotides are TGTGCCATCAGTGAGCCCACCCTGGAGCAGTACTTC. This gives the protein CAISEPTLEQYF. V gene TRBV10-3 combines with J gene TRBJ2-5; D call uncertain. CDR1 and CDR2 from the germline V gene are ENHRY and SYGVKD. Trimming stripped 2 bases from V and 11 bases from J, with 12 bases between. The CDR3 consists of 12 residues.

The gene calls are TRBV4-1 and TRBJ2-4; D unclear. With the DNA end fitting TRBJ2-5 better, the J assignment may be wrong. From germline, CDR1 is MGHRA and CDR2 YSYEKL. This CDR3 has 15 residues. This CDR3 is CASSQVSPPQETQYF. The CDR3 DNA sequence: TGCGCCAGCAGCCAAGTTTCCCCACCCCAAGAGACCCAGTACTTC.

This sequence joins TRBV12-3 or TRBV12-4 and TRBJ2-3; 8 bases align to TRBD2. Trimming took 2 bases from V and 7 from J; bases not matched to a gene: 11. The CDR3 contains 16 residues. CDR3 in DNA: TGTGCCAGCAGTTTAAGGCGGGGGGAATTTTTGAATACGCAGTATTTT. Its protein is CASSLRRGEFLNTQYF.